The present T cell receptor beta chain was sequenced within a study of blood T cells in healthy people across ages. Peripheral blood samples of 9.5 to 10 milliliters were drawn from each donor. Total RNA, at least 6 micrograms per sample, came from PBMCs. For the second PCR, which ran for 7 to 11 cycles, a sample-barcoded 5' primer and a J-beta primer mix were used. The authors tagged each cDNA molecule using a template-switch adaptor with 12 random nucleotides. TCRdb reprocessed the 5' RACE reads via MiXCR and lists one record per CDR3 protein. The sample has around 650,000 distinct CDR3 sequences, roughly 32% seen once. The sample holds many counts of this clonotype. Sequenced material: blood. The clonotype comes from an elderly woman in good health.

In DNA form, the CDR3 reads TGTGCCAGCAGCGTAGCTGGTACCTACGAGCAGTACTTC. Translated, it gives CASSVAGTYEQYF. V and J are TRBV9 and TRBJ2-7; D ambiguous. V lost 0 bases to trimming and J lost 2 bases, with 6 bases between them. CDR3 size: 13 residues. CDR1 is SGDLS, CDR2 YYNGEE, per germline.